A selection of T cell receptor beta chains follows, all from one sample in a study of Graves' ophthalmopathy and Graves' hyperthyroidism. Using its own MiXCR run on the multiplex PCR reads, TCRdb lists one record per CDR3 protein. The table lists about 410,000 distinct CDR3 sequences, approximately 20% of them singletons. The sequenced sample consisted of peripheral blood. These receptors were obtained from a woman aged 18-30 years with Graves' ophthalmopathy. The CDR3 runs from the conserved cysteine through the conserved F or W. The D gene is left open where the match is weak. Size values are once, few and many counts, or a class for expanded clones, and some rows have none.

clone_size,d_call,v_call,j_call,cdr3_aa
many,-,TRBV6-1,TRBJ2-5,CASGDNQETQYF
many,-,TRBV4-1,TRBJ1-1,CASRNRGNTEAFF
many,-,TRBV5-1,TRBJ2-7,CASSLGRIGEQYF
many,-,TRBV6-2/TRBV6-3,TRBJ1-5,CASSYETANQPQHF
many,-,TRBV15,TRBJ2-5,CATSRDGENQETQYF
many,-,TRBV6-5,TRBJ1-1,CASSYTLWDHREAFF
-,TRBD2,TRBV15,TRBJ2-5,CATSKELAGRKTQYF
many,-,TRBV29-1,TRBJ2-5,CSVVPLEAQYF
many,TRBD2,TRBV24-1,TRBJ2-3,CATSGLASTDTQYF
many,-,TRBV29-1,TRBJ1-1,CSVLITRYGAFF
many,-,TRBV7-2,TRBJ2-7,CASSSVATYEQYF
many,-,TRBV7-2,TRBJ2-7,CASSSRSGAPREQYF
-,TRBD1,TRBV7-6,TRBJ2-7,CASSSDRGPSYEQYF
many,-,TRBV20-1,TRBJ1-6,CSAREDGDNSPLHF
many,-,TRBV27,TRBJ2-7,CASSFGVLGEQYF
few,TRBD2,TRBV4-3,TRBJ2-2,CASSHLAGGLSGELFF
many,TRBD1,TRBV28,TRBJ1-1,CASGSDRDPFF
many,-,TRBV11-1,TRBJ2-6,CASSGFQSGANVLTF
many,-,TRBV6-2/TRBV6-3,TRBJ1-5,CASSYGENQPQHF
many,-,TRBV12-3/TRBV12-4,TRBJ1-5,CASSTLTEPSQPQHF
-,-,TRBV18,TRBJ2-6,CASSPQLGSGANVLTF
many,TRBD2,TRBV6-2/TRBV6-3,TRBJ2-2,CASMSGGAPTGELFF
many,-,TRBV4-3,TRBJ1-1,CASSQLRGNEAFF
many,-,TRBV6-4,TRBJ2-7,CASSAGGTHYEQYF
-,-,TRBV12-3/TRBV12-4,TRBJ1-1,CASRKGSTGGTEAFF
-,TRBD2,TRBV10-3,TRBJ2-2,CATRGGYSNTGELFF
many,TRBD2,TRBV7-8,TRBJ2-2,CASSPRRGNGNTGELFF
many,-,TRBV30,TRBJ1-5,CAWSVHGTGRQPQHF
-,-,TRBV28,TRBJ2-7,CASRTTGSLSYEQYF
many,-,TRBV30,TRBJ2-6,CAWSLGAGANVLTF
many,TRBD1,TRBV6-2/TRBV6-3,TRBJ1-5,CASSYSTGVNQPQHF
many,-,TRBV7-2,TRBJ1-6,CASSFLIYNSPLHF
once,TRBD1,TRBV20-1,TRBJ1-6,CSARPNRGEGANSPLHF
many,-,TRBV12-3/TRBV12-4,TRBJ2-5,CASSFREIGTQYF
-,-,TRBV12-3/TRBV12-4,TRBJ1-5,CASSLSGALNQPQHF
many,-,TRBV28,TRBJ2-4,CATLAKNIQYF
many,-,TRBV6-5,TRBJ2-5,CASSYTRSLYQETQYF
many,TRBD1,TRBV28,TRBJ2-7,CASSPHRGRVYEQYF
many,-,TRBV12-3/TRBV12-4,TRBJ2-2,CASSFRQGTRNGELFF
many,-,TRBV6-4,TRBJ2-2,CASSAPIGVWGELFF